Here is one T cell receptor beta chain with its context. The sample comes from a study of shared clonotypes between healthy human individuals. Naive CD8 cells comprised CD45RO-negative, CCR7-positively selected cells, excluding terminally differentiated effector memory CD45RA+ cells. Clones were read by immunoSEQ multiplex PCR, and TCRdb kept only the in-frame ones, dropping some. This sample has roughly 2,000,000 clones; about 94% occur once, and the top ten carry less than 1.5%. This clonotype was sampled from a man between 18 and 29 years old in good health. The sample consisted of naive CD8+ T cells sorted from blood.

The CDR3 protein is CASSYSLGWTGEAFF. The CDR3 DNA follows: TGTGCCAGCAGTTACTCGCTGGGATGGACAGGCGAAGCTTTCTTT. This chain uses TRBV6-5 with TRBJ1-1; 7 nucleotides agree with TRBD1. CDR1 is MNHEY and CDR2 is SVGAGI in the germline V gene. After removal of 0 bases from V and 8 bases from J, the junction contained 9 bases not matched to a gene. The CDR3 totals 15 residues.